This is a list of T cell receptor beta chains from one sample in a study of blood T cell repertoires in COVID-19. Produced via immunoSEQ multiplex PCR; TCRdb's table is partial and in-frame only. The sample records around 30,000 clones, approximately 85% being singletons. Sequencing used peripheral blood. All receptors come from an older woman with active COVID-19. Each CDR3 is given with its conserved first and last residue. The D gene is left open where the match is weak. The size field is filled for only some rows; it gives once, few, many or a size class.

>TRBJ2-7|TRBV11-2|.|TRBD1
CASSHEGPGTGYF
TGTGCCAGCAGCCACGAAGGTCCCGGGACAGGGTATTTC
>TRBJ2-3|TRBV19|.|TRBD1
CASSTRTGSTDTQYF
TGTGCCAGTAGTACGCGGACAGGTAGCACAGATACGCAGTATTTT
>TRBJ2-1|TRBV10-3|.|.
CAISGQLNEQFF
TGTGCCATCAGTGGCCAACTCAATGAGCAGTTCTTC
>TRBJ1-4|TRBV10-3|.|.
CAIRSGDYSEKLFF
TGTGCCATCAGATCAGGGGATTACAGTGAAAAACTGTTTTTT
>TRBJ2-5|TRBV27|once|TRBD1
CASSLSRGRETQYF
TGTGCCAGCAGTTTATCCAGGGGGCGAGAGACCCAGTACTTC
>TRBJ1-6|TRBV28|.|.
CASSLSDRGNSPLHF
TGTGCCAGCAGTTTATCGGATAGGGGCAATTCACCCCTCCACTTT
>TRBJ2-1|TRBV6-5|.|TRBD1
CARGQGSYNEQFF
TGTGCCAGGGGACAGGGGTCCTACAATGAGCAGTTCTTC
>TRBJ1-1|TRBV5-1|.|TRBD1
CASSFWTGETFF
TGCGCCAGCAGCTTCTGGACAGGGGAAACTTTCTTT
>TRBJ2-6|TRBV10-3|.|.
CAISGSSGANVLTF
TGTGCCATCAGTGGGAGCTCTGGGGCCAACGTCCTGACTTTC
>TRBJ1-6|TRBV7-9|once|.
CASSSRTVGGNSPLHF
TGTGCCAGCAGCTCGAGGACAGTCGGAGGTAATTCACCCCTCCACTTT
>TRBJ1-5|TRBV28|.|.
CASSPSVGGNQPQHF
TGTGCCAGCTCACCCTCGGTGGGGGGGAATCAGCCCCAGCATTTT
>TRBJ1-3|TRBV14|.|.
CASSQDYGVNSGNTIYF
TGTGCCAGCAGCCAAGATTACGGGGTCAACTCTGGAAACACCATATATTTT
>TRBJ2-2|TRBV7-7|.|.
CASSQSRTGELFF
TGTGCTAGCAGCCAAAGTAGAACCGGGGAGCTGTTTTTT
>TRBJ2-7|TRBV11-3|once|.
CASSLGAREQYF
TGTGCCAGCAGCTTAGGGGCGCGCGAGCAGTACTTC
>TRBJ2-5|TRBV9|.|.
CASSVDSSRPQETQYF
TGTGCCAGCAGCGTAGATTCTAGCCGACCCCAAGAGACCCAGTACTTC
>TRBJ2-1|TRBV5-5|.|TRBD1
CASSWAGQGVNEQFF
TGTGCCAGCAGCTGGGCGGGACAGGGGGTTAATGAGCAGTTCTTC
>TRBJ2-5|TRBV29-1|medium-sized|TRBD2
CSVVLAGGETQYF
TGCAGCGTTGTACTAGCGGGGGGAGAGACCCAGTACTTC
>TRBJ2-3|TRBV19|.|TRBD2
CASLGTNTDTQYF
TGTGCCAGTTTGGGGACTAACACAGATACGCAGTATTTT
>TRBJ2-2|TRBV5-1|.|.
CASTSGGTNTGELFF
TGCGCCAGCACTTCGGGCGGGACGAACACCGGGGAGCTGTTTTTT
>TRBJ2-1|TRBV19|.|.
CASSMTREIHNEQFF
TGTGCCAGTAGTATGACAAGGGAGATACACAATGAGCAGTTCTTC
>TRBJ2-7|TRBV6-6|.|.
CASSPYPTGSYEQYF
TGTGCCAGCAGCCCTTACCCGACAGGATCCTACGAGCAGTACTTC
>TRBJ1-1|TRBV25-1|.|.
CASSDRAASEAFF
TGTGCCAGCAGTGATCGAGCTGCTAGTGAAGCTTTCTTT
>TRBJ2-5|TRBV18|once|TRBD1
CASSREQGLETQYF
TGTGCCAGCTCACGAGAACAGGGGTTGGAGACCCAGTACTTC
>TRBJ2-3|TRBV4-1|.|.
CASSQDGEGGADTDTQYF
TGCGCCAGCAGCCAGGATGGGGAGGGGGGTGCCGACACAGATACGCAGTATTTT
>TRBJ2-7|TRBV5-4|.|.
CASSPGNQYEQYF
TGTGCCAGCAGCCCCGGGAACCAGTACGAGCAGTACTTC
>TRBJ1-1|TRBV15|.|.
CATRSGPVDTEAFF
TGTGCCACCAGGTCAGGGCCCGTGGACACTGAAGCTTTCTTT
>TRBJ2-5|TRBV13|.|TRBD2
CASSLRAGGGETQYF
TGTGCCAGCAGCTTACGGGCGGGAGGGGGAGAGACCCAGTACTTC
>TRBJ2-7|TRBV9|once|.
CASSATGSEISGQYF
TGTGCCAGCAGCGCGACCGGGTCTGAAATCTCCGGGCAGTACTTC
>TRBJ2-7|TRBV2|.|.
CASRNSFSYEQYF
TGTGCCAGCAGGAACAGTTTCTCCTACGAGCAGTACTTC
>TRBJ1-1|TRBV9|.|TRBD1
CASSERQGKAFF
TGTGCCAGCAGCGAGAGACAGGGTAAAGCTTTCTTT
>TRBJ2-7|TRBV5-6|few|.
CASSWGVGEQYF
TGTGCCAGCAGCTGGGGGGTTGGCGAGCAGTACTTC
>TRBJ2-7|TRBV6-5|.|.
CASSIHSGLIYEQYF
TGTGCCAGCAGTATACACTCGGGACTTATCTACGAGCAGTACTTC
>TRBJ2-5|TRBV19|.|TRBD2
CASSGAGLAEETQYF
TGTGCCAGTAGTGGTGCTGGACTAGCGGAAGAGACCCAGTACTTC
>TRBJ1-1|TRBV4-1|.|.
CASSQSLRGRNTEAFF
TGCGCCAGCAGCCAATCGCTCAGGGGCCGAAACACTGAAGCTTTCTTT
>TRBJ1-1|TRBV2|.|.
CASSFGSGEITEAFF
TGTGCCAGCAGTTTTGGATCCGGGGAAATCACTGAAGCTTTCTTT
>TRBJ2-5|TRBV11-2|.|TRBD1
CASSLDQTNRGETQYF
TGTGCCAGCAGCTTAGACCAGACCAACAGGGGTGAGACCCAGTACTTC
>TRBJ1-4|TRBV6-1|.|.
CASSERRAANEKLFF
TGTGCCAGCAGTGAGAGGAGAGCGGCTAATGAAAAACTGTTTTTT
>TRBJ1-4|TRBV3-1/TRBV3-2|once|TRBD1
CASSQDPRVSGGKLFF
TGTGCCAGCAGCCAAGATCCCCGGGTCTCAGGGGGAAAACTGTTTTTT